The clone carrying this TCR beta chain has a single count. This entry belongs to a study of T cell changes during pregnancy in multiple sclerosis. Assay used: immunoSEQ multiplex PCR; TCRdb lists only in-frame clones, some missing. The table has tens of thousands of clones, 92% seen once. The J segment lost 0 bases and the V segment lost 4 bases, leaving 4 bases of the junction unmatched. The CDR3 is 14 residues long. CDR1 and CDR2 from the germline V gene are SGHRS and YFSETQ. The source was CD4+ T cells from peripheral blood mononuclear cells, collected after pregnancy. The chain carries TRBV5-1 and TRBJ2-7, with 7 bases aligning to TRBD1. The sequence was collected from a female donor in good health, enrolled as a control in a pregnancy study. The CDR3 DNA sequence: TGCGCCAGCAGCCTGGGACAGCTCTCCTACGAGCAGTACTTC. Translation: CASSLGQLSYEQYF.